What follows are 8 T cell receptor beta chains derived from one specimen sequenced in a study of OX40 agonist ivuxolimab in advanced cancers. Some clones are missing from TCRdb's copy, which holds only in-frame ones; the method was immunoSEQ multiplex PCR. The sample has 15,000 to 20,000 clones, approximately 80% seen once. The starting material was CD4+ or CD8+ T cells sorted from blood, obtained in a trial of the OX40 agonist ivuxolimab. The receptors stem from an adult with an advanced solid tumor such as melanoma, head and neck, liver or kidney cancer.

The chain joins TRBV7-3 to TRBJ1-3, with a weak D call TRBD1 (5 bases). V lost 2 bases, J lost 0 bases, and 8 bases lay in between. In germline, CDR1 is SGHTA, CDR2 FQGTGA. The CDR3 is made up of 15 amino acids. This CDR3 reads CASSLDSPSGNTIYF. Here the CDR3 DNA reads TGTGCCAGCAGCTTAGACAGCCCCTCTGGAAACACCATATATTTT. The variable domain in full, with the rest retrieved from reference TRBV7-3 and TRBJ1-3, is GAGVSQTPSNKVTEKGKYVELRCDPISGHTALYWYRQSLGQGPEFLIYFQGTGAADDSGLPNDRFFAVRPEGSVSTLKIQRTERGDSAVYLCASSLDSPSGNTIYFGEGSWLTVV.

The gene calls are TRBV5-5 and TRBJ2-1; D not resolved. The CDR3 is 15 residues long. The germline V and J ends were trimmed by 2 bases and 2 bases, with 11 bases remaining between them. Looked up from germline, CDR1 is SGHKS and CDR2 is YYEKEE (reference sequence). This chain's CDR3 is CASSFLDGTYNEQFF. For the CDR3, the DNA is TGTGCCAGCAGCTTCCTTGACGGAACCTACAATGAGCAGTTCTTC.

This chain uses TRBV9 with TRBJ2-5; 13 bases line up with TRBD2. This CDR3 has 16 residues. With V trimmed by 3 bases and J by 6 bases, 8 bases remained unmatched. From germline, CDR1 is SGDLS and CDR2 YYNGEE. The CDR3 here is CASSAGLAGVEKTQYF. The DNA for the CDR3 is TGTGCCAGCAGCGCCGGACTAGCGGGAGTGGAGAAGACCCAGTACTTC.

V and J are TRBV18 and TRBJ1-1; D gene unclear. The length of the CDR3 is 14 residues. Deletions cut 2 bases from V and 1 base from J, with 8 bases between. Germline V CDR1 and CDR2: KGHSH, LQKENI. CDR3 protein: CASSPFPENTEAFF. CDR3 bases: TGTGCCAGCTCACCATTTCCAGAGAACACTGAAGCTTTCTTT.

The chain combines TRBV7-8 with TRBJ1-2; TRBD1 is a possible D gene (5 bases). CDR3 length: 15 amino acids. Trimming removed 0 bases from V and 3 bases from J, with 11 bases in between. CDR1 SGHVS and CDR2 FQNEAQ come from the germline V gene. In nucleotides, the CDR3 is TGTGCCAGCAGCTTAGCCGGGGGATTAGACTATGGCTACACCTTC. Translating it yields CASSLAGGLDYGYTF.

V and J are TRBV5-8 and TRBJ2-3; no clear D. Germline V gene sequence: CDR1 SGHTS, CDR2 YDEGEE. Trimming took 0 bases from V and 2 from J, leaving 7 bases between them. This CDR3 comprises 14 residues. The CDR3 reads CASSLGPDTDTQYF. CDR3 DNA sequence: TGTGCCAGCAGCTTGGGACCAGACACAGATACGCAGTATTTT.

The chain employs TRBV6-5 and TRBJ2-1; unclear D gene. Trimming took off 7 bases at V and 6 bases at J, with 13 bases between the two ends. The CDR3 consists of 13 residues. Per the germline V gene, CDR1 is MNHEY and CDR2 is SVGAGI. The DNA for the CDR3 is TGTGCCAGCAAACAAGAAACCCGCAATGAGCAGTTCTTC. Its translation is CASKQETRNEQFF.

This clone was observed a handful of times. The rearrangement uses TRBV7-6 and TRBJ2-5; D unclear. V lost 5 bases and J 1 base, leaving 14 bases between the germline ends. Per germline, CDR1 SGHVS and CDR2 FNYEAQ. The CDR3 is 15 amino acids. The CDR3 nucleotides are TGTGCCAGCAGCCCCCGCAGCAGATTCCAAGAGACCCAGTACTTC. Its protein product is CASSPRSRFQETQYF.